This T cell receptor beta chain was found in a study of blood T cell repertoires in COVID-19. The method was immunoSEQ multiplex PCR; TCRdb's version includes in-frame clones alone and lacks a portion of them. The sample records 350,000 to 450,000 clones, 89% being singletons. Enrollment of patients from Seattle took place during active infection, with longitudinal follow-up. Sequencing was performed on peripheral blood. This clonotype was obtained from a woman between 35 and 50 years old with COVID-19, enrolled during active disease.

CDR3 bases: TGTGCCAGCAGTCGACCAGGGGTGACTGAAGCTTTCTTT. Residues: CASSRPGVTEAFF. The chain links TRBV28 to TRBJ1-1; possible D gene TRBD1, 6 bases. V was trimmed by 5 bases and J by 5 bases, leaving 12 bases between them. The CDR3 consists of 13 residues. From germline, CDR1 is MDHEN and CDR2 SYDVKM.